Following are 2 T cell receptor beta chains from one sample sequenced in a study of blood T cell repertoires in COVID-19. The assay was immunoSEQ multiplex PCR, and TCRdb's table has in-frame clones only and misses some. The sample holds under 30,000 clones, over 85% seen once. The sequenced sample was peripheral blood. The receptors here all came from a human donor with active COVID-19. The donor label of this sample is uncertain.

V usage is TRBV10-2 and J usage is TRBJ2-4; 9 nucleotides line up with TRBD2. The CDR3 has 15 amino acids. Per the germline V gene, CDR1 is WSHSY and CDR2 is SAAADI. Trimming took 2 bases from V and 3 from J; bases not matched to a gene: 2. This CDR3 is CASSERREGKNIQYF. The CDR3 coding sequence is TGCGCCAGCAGTGAGAGGCGGGAGGGCAAAAACATTCAGTACTTC.

The DNA for the CDR3 is TGTGCTAGTGGTATGGGACAGGGCGCCTATAGCAATCAGCCCCAGCATTTT. Translating gives CASGMGQGAYSNQPQHF. The V call is TRBV12-5, the J call TRBJ1-5, with 9 positions matching TRBD1. Germline V gene data show CDR1 as LGHNT and CDR2 as FRNRAP. The CDR3 has 17 residues. The V segment lost 5 bases and the J segment 0 bases; nucleotides outside the gene matches: 8.